This T cell receptor beta chain derives from a study of blood T cell repertoires in COVID-19. Study information: Samples representing acute and convalescent COVID-19 were sourced from the United States, Italy and Spain.

A word on this clone: The junction departs from the called germline gene at one end, perhaps through a read error.

The CDR3 has 22 residues. Looked up from germline, CDR1 is MDHEN and CDR2 is SYDVKM. Profiling relied on immunoSEQ multiplex PCR, and the TCRdb table lists in-frame clones only, not all of them. The sample has 300,000 or so clones, more than 70% seen once. The chain carries TRBV28 and TRBJ2-4; 9 bases map to TRBD1. The sample taken for sequencing was peripheral blood. The sequence came from a man between 18 and 29 years old who had recovered from COVID-19. CDR3 sequence (DNA): TGTGCCAGCTGTTTGGCCTCCTATGTCCGGGACAGGGATTTGATAGCCAAAAACATTCAGTACTTC. Its protein product is CASCLASYVRDRDLIAKNIQYF.